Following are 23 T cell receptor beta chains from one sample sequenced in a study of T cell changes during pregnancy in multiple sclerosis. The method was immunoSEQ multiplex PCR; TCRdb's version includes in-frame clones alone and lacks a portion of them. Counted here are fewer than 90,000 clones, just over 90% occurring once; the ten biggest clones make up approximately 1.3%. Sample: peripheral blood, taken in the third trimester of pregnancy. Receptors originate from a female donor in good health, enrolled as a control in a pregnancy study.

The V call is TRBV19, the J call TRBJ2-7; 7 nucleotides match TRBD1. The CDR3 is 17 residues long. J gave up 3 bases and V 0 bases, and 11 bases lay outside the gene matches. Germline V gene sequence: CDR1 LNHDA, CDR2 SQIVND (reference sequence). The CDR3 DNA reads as TGTGCCAGTAGTATAGACTGGGGGACGGGACAGTACTACGAGCAGTACTTC. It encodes CASSIDWGTGQYYEQYF.

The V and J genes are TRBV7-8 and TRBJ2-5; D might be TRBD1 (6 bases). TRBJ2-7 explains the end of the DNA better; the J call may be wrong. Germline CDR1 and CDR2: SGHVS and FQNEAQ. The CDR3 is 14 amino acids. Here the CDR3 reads CASSPGASLGEQYF. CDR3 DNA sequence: TGTGCCAGCAGCCCAGGGGCTAGCTTGGGCGAGCAGTACTTC.

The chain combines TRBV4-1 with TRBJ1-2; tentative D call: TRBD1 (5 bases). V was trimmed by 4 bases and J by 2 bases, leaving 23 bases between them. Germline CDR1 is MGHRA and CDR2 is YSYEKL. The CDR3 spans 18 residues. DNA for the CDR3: TGCGCCAGCAGCCGATGGATGGTAGGGGCCGTACTAAACTATGGCTACACCTTC. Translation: CASSRWMVGAVLNYGYTF.

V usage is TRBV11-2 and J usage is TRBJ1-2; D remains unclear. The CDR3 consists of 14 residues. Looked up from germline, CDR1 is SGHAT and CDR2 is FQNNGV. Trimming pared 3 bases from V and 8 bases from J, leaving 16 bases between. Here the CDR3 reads CASSFGALIMGYTF. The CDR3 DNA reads TGTGCCAGCAGCTTTGGTGCGCTGATCATGGGCTACACCTTC.

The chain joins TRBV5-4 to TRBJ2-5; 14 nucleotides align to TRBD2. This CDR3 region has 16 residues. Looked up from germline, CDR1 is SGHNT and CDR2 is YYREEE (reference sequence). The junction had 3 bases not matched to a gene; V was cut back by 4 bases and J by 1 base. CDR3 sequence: CASSEGTSGGQETQYF. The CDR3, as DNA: TGTGCCAGCAGCGAAGGGACTAGCGGGGGCCAAGAGACCCAGTACTTC. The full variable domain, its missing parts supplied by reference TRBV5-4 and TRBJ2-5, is ETGVTQSPTHLIKTRGQQVTLRCSSQSGHNTVSWYQQALGQGPQFIFQYYREEENGRGNFPPRFSGLQFPNYSSELNVNALELDDSALYLCASSEGTSGGQETQYFGPGTRLLVL.

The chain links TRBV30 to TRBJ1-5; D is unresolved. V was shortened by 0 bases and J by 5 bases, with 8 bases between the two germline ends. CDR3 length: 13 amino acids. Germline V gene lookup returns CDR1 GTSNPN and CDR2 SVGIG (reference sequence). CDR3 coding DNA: TGTGCCTGGAGTGTAGCGTTCTATCAGCCCCAGCATTTT. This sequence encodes CAWSVAFYQPQHF.

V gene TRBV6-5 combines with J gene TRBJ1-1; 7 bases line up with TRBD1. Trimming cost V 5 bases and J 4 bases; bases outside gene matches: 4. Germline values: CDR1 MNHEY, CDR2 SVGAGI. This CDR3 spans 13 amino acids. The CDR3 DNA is TGTGCCAGCAGTAGGGGGCGAGGCACTGAAGCTTTCTTT. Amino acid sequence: CASSRGRGTEAFF.

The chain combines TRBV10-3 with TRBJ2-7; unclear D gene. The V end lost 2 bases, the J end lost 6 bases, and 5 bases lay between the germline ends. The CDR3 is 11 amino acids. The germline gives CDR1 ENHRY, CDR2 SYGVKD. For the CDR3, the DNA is TGTGCCATCAGTGAGGAGAGCGAGCAGTACTTC. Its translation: CAISEESEQYF.

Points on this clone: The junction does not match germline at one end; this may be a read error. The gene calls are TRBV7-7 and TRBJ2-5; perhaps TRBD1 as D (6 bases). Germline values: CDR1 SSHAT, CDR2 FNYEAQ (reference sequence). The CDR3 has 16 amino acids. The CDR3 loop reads CASSLGGGGREETQYF. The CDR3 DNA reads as TGTGCTAGCAGCCTAGGAGGTGGGGGCCGGGAAGAGACCCAGTACTTC.

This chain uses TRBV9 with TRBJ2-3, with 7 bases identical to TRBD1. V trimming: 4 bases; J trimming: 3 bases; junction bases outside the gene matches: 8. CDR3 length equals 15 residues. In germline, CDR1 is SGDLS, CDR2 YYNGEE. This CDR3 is CASSPRQGRTDTQYF. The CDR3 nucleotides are TGTGCCAGCAGCCCAAGACAGGGTCGTACAGATACGCAGTATTTT.

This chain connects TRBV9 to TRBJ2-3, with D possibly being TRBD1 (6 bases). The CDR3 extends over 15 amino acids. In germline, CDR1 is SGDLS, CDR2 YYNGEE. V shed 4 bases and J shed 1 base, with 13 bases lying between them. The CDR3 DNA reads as TGTGCCAGCAGCCCCGACAGGTATGGCACAGATACGCAGTATTTT. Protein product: CASSPDRYGTDTQYF. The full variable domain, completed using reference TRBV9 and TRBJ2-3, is DSGVTQTPKHLITATGQRVTLRCSPRSGDLSVYWYQQSLDQGLQFLIQYYNGEERAKGNILERFSAQQFPDLHSELNLSSLELGDSALYFCASSPDRYGTDTQYFGPGTRLTVL.

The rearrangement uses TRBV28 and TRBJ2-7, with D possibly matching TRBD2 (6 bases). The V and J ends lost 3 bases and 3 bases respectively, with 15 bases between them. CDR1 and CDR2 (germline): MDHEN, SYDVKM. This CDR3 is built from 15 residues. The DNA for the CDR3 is TGTGCCAGCAGTTTTAAGGAGGGACTGTACTACGAGCAGTACTTC. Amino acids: CASSFKEGLYYEQYF.

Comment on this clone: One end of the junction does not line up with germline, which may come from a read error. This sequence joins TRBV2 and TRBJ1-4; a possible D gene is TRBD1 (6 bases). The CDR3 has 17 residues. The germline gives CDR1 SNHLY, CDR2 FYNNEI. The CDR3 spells CASSGPGHRKEMKKLFF. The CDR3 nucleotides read TGTGCCAGCAGTGGACCGGGACACCGAAAAGAAATGAAAAAATTGTTTTTT.

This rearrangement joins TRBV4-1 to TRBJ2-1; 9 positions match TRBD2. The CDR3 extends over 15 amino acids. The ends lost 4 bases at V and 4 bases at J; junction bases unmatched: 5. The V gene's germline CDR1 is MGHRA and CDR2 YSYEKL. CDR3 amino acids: CASSPAGGQYNEQFF. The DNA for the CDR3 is TGCGCCAGCAGCCCAGCGGGAGGCCAATACAATGAGCAGTTCTTC.

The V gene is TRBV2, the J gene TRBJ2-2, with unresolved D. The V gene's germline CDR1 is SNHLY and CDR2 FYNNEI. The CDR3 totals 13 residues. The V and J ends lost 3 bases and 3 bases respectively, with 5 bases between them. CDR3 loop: CASSDSDTGELFF. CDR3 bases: TGTGCCAGCAGTGACTCAGACACCGGGGAGCTGTTTTTT.

CDR3 amino acids: CASRITGDPYNEQFF. The CDR3 coding sequence is TGCGCCAGCAGAATCACAGGGGACCCCTACAATGAGCAGTTCTTC. V gene TRBV5-1 combines with J gene TRBJ2-1, with TRBD1 identical over 7 bases. Trimming cost V 5 bases and J 2 bases; bases outside gene matches: 7. The CDR3 runs 15 residues. Germline CDR1 SGHRS, CDR2 YFSETQ.

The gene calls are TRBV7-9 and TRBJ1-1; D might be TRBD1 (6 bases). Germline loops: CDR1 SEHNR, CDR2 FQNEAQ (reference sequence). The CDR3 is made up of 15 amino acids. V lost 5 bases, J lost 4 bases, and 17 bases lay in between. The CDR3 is CASSRQVPQGTEAFF. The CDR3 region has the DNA TGTGCCAGCAGCAGACAGGTTCCTCAGGGCACTGAAGCTTTCTTT.

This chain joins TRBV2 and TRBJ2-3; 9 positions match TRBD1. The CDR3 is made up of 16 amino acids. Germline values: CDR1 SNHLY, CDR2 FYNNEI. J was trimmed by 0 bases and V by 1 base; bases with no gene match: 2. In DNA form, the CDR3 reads TGTGCCAGCAGTGAAGGGACAGGGGCAAGCACAGATACGCAGTATTTT. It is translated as CASSEGTGASTDTQYF.

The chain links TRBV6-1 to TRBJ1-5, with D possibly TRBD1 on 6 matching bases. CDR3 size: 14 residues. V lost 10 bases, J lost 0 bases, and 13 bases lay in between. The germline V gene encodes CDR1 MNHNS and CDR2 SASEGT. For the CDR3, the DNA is TGTGCCACCGATAAGGACAGTAGCAATCAGCCCCAGCATTTT. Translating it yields CATDKDSSNQPQHF.

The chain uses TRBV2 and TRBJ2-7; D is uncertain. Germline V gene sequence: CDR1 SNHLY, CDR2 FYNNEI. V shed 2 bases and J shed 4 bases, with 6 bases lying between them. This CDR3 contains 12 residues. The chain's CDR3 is CASSEKRYEQYF. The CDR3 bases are TGTGCCAGCAGTGAAAAGAGGTACGAGCAGTACTTC.

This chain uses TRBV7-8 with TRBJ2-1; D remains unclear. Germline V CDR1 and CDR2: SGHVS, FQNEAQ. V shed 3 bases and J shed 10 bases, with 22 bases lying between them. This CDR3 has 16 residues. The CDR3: CASSFIPSLQEGEQFF. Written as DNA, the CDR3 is TGTGCCAGCAGCTTTATCCCCTCCCTCCAGGAAGGCGAGCAGTTCTTC.

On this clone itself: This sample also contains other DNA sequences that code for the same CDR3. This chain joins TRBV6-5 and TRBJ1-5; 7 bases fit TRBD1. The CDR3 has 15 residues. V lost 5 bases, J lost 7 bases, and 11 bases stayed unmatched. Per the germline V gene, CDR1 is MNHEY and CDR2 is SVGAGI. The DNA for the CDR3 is TGTGCCAGCAGTCCTACAGGGGTGACGAGGCAGCCCCAGCATTTT. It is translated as CASSPTGVTRQPQHF.

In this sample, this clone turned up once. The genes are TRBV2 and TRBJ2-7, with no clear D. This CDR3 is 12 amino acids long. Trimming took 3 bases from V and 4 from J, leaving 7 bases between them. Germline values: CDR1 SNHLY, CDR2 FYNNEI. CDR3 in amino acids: CASSERRYEQYF. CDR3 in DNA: TGTGCCAGCAGTGAGAGGCGGTACGAGCAGTACTTC. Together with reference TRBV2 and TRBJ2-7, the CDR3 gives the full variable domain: EPEVTQTPSHQVTQMGQEVILRCVPISNHLYFYWYRQILGQKVEFLVSFYNNEISEKSEIFDDQFSVERPDGSNFTLKIRSTKLEDSAMYFCASSERRYEQYFGPGTRLTVT.